One sample yielded the 16 T cell receptor beta chains listed below, sequenced in a study of identical twins (dated by TCRdb to 2016 to 2018). The library was produced with 5' RACE. TCRdb lists the instrument as Illumina HiSeq 2000. Clones were called with MiXCR by TCRdb after fastp trimmed the public reads at Q25, and only in-frame beta chains were retained. When rows share a CDR3 protein, they turn into one entry using the most common DNA and genes. Counted in this sample were some 500,000 distinct CDR3 sequences; about 13% of them appeared once. About 0.94% of the sample rests with the top ten. Separately, the same data were catalogued under a study of yellow fever vaccine responses in identical twins.

Sequencing was done on a sample of CD4+ T cells sorted from blood. These receptors were taken from a woman in her late teens or twenties in good health.

This clonotype was seen a few times. V gene TRBV5-1 combines with J gene TRBJ2-2; TRBD1 agrees at 10 bases. J was trimmed by 5 bases and V by 4 bases; bases with no gene match: 5. The CDR3 contains 15 residues. Germline assignment: CDR1 SGHRS and CDR2 YFSETQ. The CDR3 spells CASSLDRGWTGELFF. The CDR3 nucleotides are TGCGCCAGCAGCCTGGACAGGGGGTGGACCGGGGAGCTGTTTTTT.

As for this clonotype: Germline is not matched at one junction end, which may reflect a read error. The chain uses TRBV12-3 or TRBV12-4 and TRBJ2-6, with TRBD1 as a possible D gene (5 bases). The CDR3 covers 19 residues. This CDR3 is CACSSQGWASSSGANVLTF. CDR3 nucleotide sequence: TGTGCCTGCAGTTCGCAGGGTTGGGCCTCGAGCTCTGGGGCCAACGTCCTGACTTTC.

The CDR3 sequence is CASSSSGMATDTQYF. CDR3 sequence (DNA): TGTGCCAGCAGCTCATCAGGGATGGCCACAGATACGCAGTATTTT. The chain joins TRBV5-5 to TRBJ2-3; D is perhaps TRBD1 (5 bases). The CDR3 extends over 15 amino acids. Germline V lookup: CDR1 SGHKS, CDR2 YYEKEE (reference sequence). V was shortened by 3 bases and J by 2 bases, with 13 bases between the two germline ends.

The gene calls are TRBV6-1 and TRBJ1-4; D not resolved. The CDR3 runs 15 residues. V was trimmed by 6 bases and J by 0 bases, leaving 11 bases between them. Germline CDR1 MNHNS, CDR2 SASEGT. The CDR3 here is CASSTSPSTNEKLFF. CDR3 nucleotide sequence: TGTGCCAGCAGCACATCCCCGTCAACTAATGAAAAACTGTTTTTT.

This clonotype was seen at least ten times. The rearrangement uses TRBV5-1 and TRBJ1-6; 7 bases line up with TRBD1. J was trimmed by 5 bases and V by 1 base; bases with no gene match: 0. Germline values: CDR1 SGHRS, CDR2 YFSETQ. There are 14 residues in the CDR3. This CDR3 reads CASSLTGDNSPLHF. CDR3 DNA sequence: TGCGCCAGCAGCTTGACAGGGGATAATTCACCCCTCCACTTT.

The V gene is TRBV27, the J gene TRBJ2-3; 7 nucleotides align to TRBD2. The ends lost 1 base at V and 0 bases at J; junction bases unmatched: 4. CDR1 and CDR2 (germline): MNHEY, SMNVEV (reference sequence). The CDR3 has 16 residues. This CDR3 is CASSLFPSGSTDTQYF. The DNA for the CDR3 is TGTGCCAGCAGTTTATTTCCTAGCGGAAGCACAGATACGCAGTATTTT.

This clonotype was seen at least ten times. J is TRBJ2-2 and V is TRBV9; the D is unclear. Trimming removed 0 bases at V and 7 bases at J, with 7 bases between. This CDR3 is 13 amino acids long. Germline V gene lookup returns CDR1 SGDLS and CDR2 YYNGEE. The CDR3 protein is CASSVAKNGELFF. CDR3 bases: TGTGCCAGCAGCGTAGCAAAGAACGGGGAGCTGTTTTTT.

This clonotype was detected a few times. V usage is TRBV19 and J usage is TRBJ2-1; 12 positions match TRBD2. This CDR3 comprises 22 residues. The germline V gene encodes CDR1 LNHDA and CDR2 SQIVND (reference sequence). Trimming cost V 3 bases and J 8 bases; bases outside gene matches: 26. The CDR3 bases are TGTGCCAGTAGTATTTTAGTCAAGGATTTCCTAGCGGGAGGGCGCACACAAGATGAGCAGTTCTTC. It yields the protein CASSILVKDFLAGGRTQDEQFF.

The chain joins TRBV20-1 to TRBJ2-5, with 9 bases identical to TRBD1. In germline, CDR1 is DFQATT, CDR2 SNEGSKA (reference sequence). The CDR3 totals 15 residues. The V gene end was trimmed by 1 base and the J gene end by 5 bases; junction bases not matched to a gene: 8. CDR3 amino acids: CSARGPGQGGETQYF. DNA of the CDR3: TGCAGTGCTAGAGGCCCGGGACAGGGCGGTGAGACCCAGTACTTC.

The chain employs TRBV10-3 and TRBJ1-6, with TRBD1 matching 7 bases. The junction had 11 bases not matched to a gene; V was cut back by 10 bases and J by 5 bases. The CDR3 covers 15 residues. CDR1 and CDR2 (germline): ENHRY, SYGVKD. This chain's CDR3 is CANYPRDSDNSPLHF. As DNA, the CDR3 is TGTGCCAACTACCCCCGGGACAGCGATAATTCACCCCTCCACTTT.

The sample holds one count of this clonotype. The chain uses TRBV6-5 and TRBJ2-1; a possible D gene is TRBD1 (6 bases). CDR1 and CDR2 (germline): MNHEY, SVGAGI. Trimming left V 3 bases short and J 7 bases short, with 16 bases between. This CDR3 has 15 residues. CDR3 nucleotides: TGTGCCAGCAGTTATATCCTCGGACAGTCTAATGAGCAGTTCTTC. It encodes CASSYILGQSNEQFF.

The chain recombines TRBV20-1 with TRBJ1-1, with D perhaps matching TRBD1 (5 bases). Trimming took 5 bases from V and 1 from J, leaving 8 bases between them. The CDR3 runs to 12 residues. Germline CDR1 reads DFQATT; CDR2 reads SNEGSKA (reference sequence). CDR3: CSAGQGNTEAFF. The CDR3, as DNA: TGCAGTGCTGGCCAGGGGAACACTGAAGCTTTCTTT.

J is TRBJ2-3 and V is TRBV20-1, with 9 bases fitting TRBD2. The CDR3 consists of 15 residues. V shed 2 bases and J 2 bases; nucleotides not matched to a gene: 5. Germline V gene lookup returns CDR1 DFQATT and CDR2 SNEGSKA (reference sequence). The CDR3: CSARMKRGDTDTQYF. DNA for the CDR3: TGCAGTGCTAGAATGAAGCGGGGGGACACAGATACGCAGTATTTT.

The chain is built from TRBV12-3 or TRBV12-4 and TRBJ2-7; D call uncertain. V was trimmed by 8 bases and J by 2 bases, leaving 19 bases between them. This CDR3 has 15 amino acids. CDR3 sequence: CASATPVGPPYEQYF. The CDR3 DNA is TGTGCCAGCGCCACCCCAGTAGGGCCCCCCTACGAGCAGTACTTC.

This clonotype was counted between two and nine times. The chain uses TRBV12-3 or TRBV12-4 and TRBJ1-5, with 7 nucleotides matching TRBD1. Trimming cost V 4 bases and J 1 base; bases outside gene matches: 10. CDR3 length equals 17 residues. The CDR3 DNA sequence: TGTGCCAGCAGTTCCAAACCCACAGGGGTAAGCAATCAGCCCCAGCATTTT. It codes for CASSSKPTGVSNQPQHF.

This clonotype was detected a few times. This rearrangement joins TRBV20-1 to TRBJ2-5, with 9 positions matching TRBD1. Germline V gene lookup returns CDR1 DFQATT and CDR2 SNEGSKA (reference sequence). CDR3 length: 14 amino acids. V was pared by 3 bases and J by 1 base, with 3 bases of the junction left unmatched. CDR3 sequence reads: CSASDRGAQETQYF. The CDR3 DNA follows: TGCAGTGCTAGCGACAGGGGGGCCCAAGAGACCCAGTACTTC.